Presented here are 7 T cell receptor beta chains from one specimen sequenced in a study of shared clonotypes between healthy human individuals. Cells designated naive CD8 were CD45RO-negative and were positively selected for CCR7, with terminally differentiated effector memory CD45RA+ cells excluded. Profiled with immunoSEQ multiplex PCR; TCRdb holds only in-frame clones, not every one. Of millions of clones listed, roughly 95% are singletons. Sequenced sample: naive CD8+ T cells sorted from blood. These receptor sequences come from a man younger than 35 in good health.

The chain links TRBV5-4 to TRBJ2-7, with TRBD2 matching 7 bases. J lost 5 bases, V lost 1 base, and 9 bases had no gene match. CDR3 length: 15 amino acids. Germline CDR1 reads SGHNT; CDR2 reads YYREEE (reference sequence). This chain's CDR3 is CASSLTGGPKDEQYF. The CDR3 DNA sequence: TGTGCCAGCAGCTTGACGGGAGGCCCCAAGGACGAGCAGTACTTC.

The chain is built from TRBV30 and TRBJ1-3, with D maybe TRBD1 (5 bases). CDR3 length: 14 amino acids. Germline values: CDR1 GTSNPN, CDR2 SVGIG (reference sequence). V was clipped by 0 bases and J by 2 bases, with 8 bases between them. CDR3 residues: CAWSVGTPGNTIYF. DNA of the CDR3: TGTGCCTGGAGTGTAGGGACTCCTGGAAACACCATATATTTT.

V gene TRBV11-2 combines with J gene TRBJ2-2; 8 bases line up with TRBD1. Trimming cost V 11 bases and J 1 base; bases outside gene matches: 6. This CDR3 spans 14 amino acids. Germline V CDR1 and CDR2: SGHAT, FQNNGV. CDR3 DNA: TGTGCCTGGACCGGGACAGGGAACACCGGGGAGCTGTTTTTT. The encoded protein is CAWTGTGNTGELFF.

DNA of the CDR3: TGTGCCAGCAGTGAGCGCCTTTCGGGGGAGGGTGACACTGAAGCTTTCTTT. It is translated as CASSERLSGEGDTEAFF. This chain connects TRBV6-1 to TRBJ1-1; D might be TRBD1 (5 bases). Trimming took 3 bases from V and 3 from J, leaving 20 bases between them. Germline V gives CDR1 MNHNS, CDR2 SASEGT. This CDR3 is built from 17 residues.

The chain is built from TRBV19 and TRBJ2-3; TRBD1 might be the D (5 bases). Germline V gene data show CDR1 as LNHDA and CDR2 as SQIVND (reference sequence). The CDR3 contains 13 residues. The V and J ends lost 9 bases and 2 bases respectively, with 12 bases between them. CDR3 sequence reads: CASRVDNTDTQYF. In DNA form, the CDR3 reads TGTGCCAGCCGAGTGGACAACACAGATACGCAGTATTTT.

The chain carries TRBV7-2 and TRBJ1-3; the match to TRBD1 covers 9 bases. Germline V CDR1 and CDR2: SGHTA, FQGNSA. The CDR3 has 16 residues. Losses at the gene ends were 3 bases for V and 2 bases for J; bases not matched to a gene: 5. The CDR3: CASSFAQGAAGNTIYF. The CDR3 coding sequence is TGTGCCAGCAGCTTCGCACAGGGGGCAGCTGGAAACACCATATATTTT.

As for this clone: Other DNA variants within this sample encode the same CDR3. The CDR3 loop is CASSLGTEQYF. Written as DNA, the CDR3 is TGTGCCAGCAGCTTGGGGACCGAGCAGTACTTC. The chain links TRBV11-2 to TRBJ2-7, with D perhaps assigned TRBD1 or TRBD2 (5 bases each). The CDR3 has 11 amino acids. CDR1 is SGHAT and CDR2 is FQNNGV in the germline V gene. The V end lost 3 bases, the J end lost 6 bases, and 6 bases lay between the germline ends.